This TCR beta chain comes out of a study of beta chain features in type 1 diabetes. Whole-study context: What patients shared with healthy donors was a similar profile of age, gender and cell yields.

Study-wide findings and caveats: When Type 1 diabetes patients were examined, their TCRB CDR3s proved moderately but significantly shorter in all four CD4+ subsets.

The sequenced template was cDNA made from the entire isolated RNA. Naive, central memory and regulatory T cell samples averaged roughly 3.7 million immunoSEQ reads each. Generated by immunoSEQ multiplex PCR, the TCRdb table keeps only in-frame clones and is missing some. The table shows fewer than 300,000 clones, with over 20% occurring only once. In the case of this clone: No antigen is known for it.

It was via CD45RO/CCR7/CD25/CD127/CD95/CD27 that CD4+ naive, central memory, regulatory and stem cell-like memory cells were sorted. CDR3 size: 16 residues. V was pared by 8 bases and J by 2 bases, with 5 bases of the junction left unmatched. Germline values: CDR1 SEHNR, CDR2 FQNEAQ (reference sequence). Material for sequencing was naive CD4+ T cells from blood. The origin of this receptor is a woman between 40 and 50 years old with type 1 diabetes. This chain joins TRBV7-9 and TRBJ2-6; TRBD1 matches at 11 bases. CDR3 region: CASGRDRGTGANVLTF. The CDR3 bases are TGTGCCAGCGGCCGGGACAGGGGGACTGGGGCCAACGTCCTGACTTTC.